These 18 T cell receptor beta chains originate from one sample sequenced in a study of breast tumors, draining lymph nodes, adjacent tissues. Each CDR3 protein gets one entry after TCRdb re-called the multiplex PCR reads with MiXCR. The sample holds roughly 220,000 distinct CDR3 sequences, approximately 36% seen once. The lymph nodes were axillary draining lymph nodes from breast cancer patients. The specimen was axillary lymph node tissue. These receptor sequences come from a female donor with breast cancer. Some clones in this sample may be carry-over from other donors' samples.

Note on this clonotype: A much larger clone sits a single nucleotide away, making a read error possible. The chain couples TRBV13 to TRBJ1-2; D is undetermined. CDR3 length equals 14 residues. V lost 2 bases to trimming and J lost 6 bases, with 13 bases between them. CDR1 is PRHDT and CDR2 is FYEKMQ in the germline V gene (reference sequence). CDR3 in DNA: TGTGCCAGCAGCTTACGCGGTCCCTTCCATGGCTACACCTTC. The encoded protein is CASSLRGPFHGYTF.

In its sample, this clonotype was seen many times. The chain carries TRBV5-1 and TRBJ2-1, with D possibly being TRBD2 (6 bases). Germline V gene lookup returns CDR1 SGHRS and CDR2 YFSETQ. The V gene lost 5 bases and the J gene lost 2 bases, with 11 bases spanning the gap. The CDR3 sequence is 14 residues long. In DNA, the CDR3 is TGCGCCAGCAGGGGTGGGAGGACCTACAATGAGCAGTTCTTC. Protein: CASRGGRTYNEQFF.

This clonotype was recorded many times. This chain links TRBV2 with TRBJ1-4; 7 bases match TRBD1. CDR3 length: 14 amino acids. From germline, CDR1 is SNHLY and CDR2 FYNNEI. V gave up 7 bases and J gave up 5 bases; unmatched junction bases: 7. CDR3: CASNPGTANEKLFF. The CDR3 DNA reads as TGTGCCAGCAACCCCGGGACAGCCAATGAAAAACTGTTTTTT.

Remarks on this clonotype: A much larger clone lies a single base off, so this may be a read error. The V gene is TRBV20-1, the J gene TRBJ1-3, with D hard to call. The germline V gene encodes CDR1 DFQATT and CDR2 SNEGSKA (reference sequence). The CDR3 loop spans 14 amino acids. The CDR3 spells CSASFAVSGTTIYF. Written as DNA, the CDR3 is TGCAGTGCTAGTTTCGCCGTTTCTGGAACCACCATATATTTT.

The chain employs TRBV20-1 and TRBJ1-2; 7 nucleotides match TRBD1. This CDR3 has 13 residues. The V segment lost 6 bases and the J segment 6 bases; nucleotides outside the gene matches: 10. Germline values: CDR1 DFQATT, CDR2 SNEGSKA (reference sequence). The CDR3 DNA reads TGCAGTGCATCCCCAGGGGGAAGAGATGGCTACACCTTC. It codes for CSASPGGRDGYTF.

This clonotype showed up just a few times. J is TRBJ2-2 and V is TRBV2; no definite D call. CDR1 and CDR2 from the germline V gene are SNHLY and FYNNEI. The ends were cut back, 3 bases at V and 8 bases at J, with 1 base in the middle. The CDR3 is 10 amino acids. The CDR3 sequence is CASSEGELFF. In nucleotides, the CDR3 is TGTGCCAGCAGTGAGGGGGAGCTGTTTTTT. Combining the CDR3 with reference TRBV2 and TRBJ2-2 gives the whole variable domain EPEVTQTPSHQVTQMGQEVILRCVPISNHLYFYWYRQILGQKVEFLVSFYNNEISEKSEIFDDQFSVERPDGSNFTLKIRSTKLEDSAMYFCASSEGELFFGEGSRLTVL.

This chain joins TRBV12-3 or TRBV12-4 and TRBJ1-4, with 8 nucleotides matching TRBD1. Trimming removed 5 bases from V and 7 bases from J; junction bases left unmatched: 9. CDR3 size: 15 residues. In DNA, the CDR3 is TGTGCCAGCAGTCGGGGGGGACAGGTTGGTGAAAAACTGTTTTTT. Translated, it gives CASSRGGQVGEKLFF.

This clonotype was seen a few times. The CDR3 sequence: CSSLPGQGATRYTF. CDR3 DNA: TGCAGTTCATTACCGGGACAGGGGGCAACTCGCTACACCTTC. This chain links TRBV20-1 with TRBJ1-2; 12 nucleotides match TRBD1. The germline V gene encodes CDR1 DFQATT and CDR2 SNEGSKA (reference sequence). CDR3 length: 14 residues. V gave up 8 bases and J gave up 9 bases; unmatched junction bases: 13.

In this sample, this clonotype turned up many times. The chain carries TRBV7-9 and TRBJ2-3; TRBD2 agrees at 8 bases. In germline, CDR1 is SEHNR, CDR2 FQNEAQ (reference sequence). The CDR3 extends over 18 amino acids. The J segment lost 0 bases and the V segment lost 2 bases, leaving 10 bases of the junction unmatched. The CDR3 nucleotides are TGTGCCAGCAGCTTACTCCGGGGGGGGGACACTAGCACAGATACGCAGTATTTT. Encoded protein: CASSLLRGGDTSTDTQYF.

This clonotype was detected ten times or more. As DNA, the CDR3 is TGCGCCAGCAGCTCGTCAGGGCCCGGGGAGCTGTTTTTT. Residues: CASSSSGPGELFF. The genes are TRBV5-1 and TRBJ2-2; tentative D call: TRBD1 (5 bases). Germline V gives CDR1 SGHRS, CDR2 YFSETQ. This CDR3 is 13 amino acids long. V lost 3 bases and J 6 bases, leaving 9 bases between the germline ends.

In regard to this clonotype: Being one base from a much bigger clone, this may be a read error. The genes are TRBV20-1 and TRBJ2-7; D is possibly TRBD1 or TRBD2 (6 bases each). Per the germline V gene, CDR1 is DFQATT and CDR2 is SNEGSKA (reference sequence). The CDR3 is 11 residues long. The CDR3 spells CSARGRGEQSF. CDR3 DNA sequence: TGCAGTGCTAGAGGGAGGGGGGAGCAGTCCTTC.

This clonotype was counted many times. The CDR3 region has the DNA TGTGCCAGCAGTGAGGGACAGACCTATGGCTACACCTTC. Translating gives CASSEGQTYGYTF. The chain carries TRBV2 and TRBJ1-2; 7 bases are a match to TRBD1. The CDR3 length is 13 residues. Germline-derived CDR1 and CDR2 are SNHLY and FYNNEI. V shed 3 bases, J shed 4 bases, and the junction held 2 bases outside the gene matches.

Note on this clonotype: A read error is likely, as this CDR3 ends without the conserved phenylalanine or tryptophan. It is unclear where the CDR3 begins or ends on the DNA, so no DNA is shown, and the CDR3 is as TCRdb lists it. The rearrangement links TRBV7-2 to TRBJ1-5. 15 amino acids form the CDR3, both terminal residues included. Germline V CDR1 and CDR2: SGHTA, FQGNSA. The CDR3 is CASSTRRVAISPSIP.

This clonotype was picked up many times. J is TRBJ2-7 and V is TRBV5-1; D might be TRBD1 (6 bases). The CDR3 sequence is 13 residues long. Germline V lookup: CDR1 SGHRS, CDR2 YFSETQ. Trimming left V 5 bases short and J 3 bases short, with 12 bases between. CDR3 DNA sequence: TGCGCCAGCAGTGATGGGACATACTACGAGCAGTACTTC. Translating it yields CASSDGTYYEQYF.

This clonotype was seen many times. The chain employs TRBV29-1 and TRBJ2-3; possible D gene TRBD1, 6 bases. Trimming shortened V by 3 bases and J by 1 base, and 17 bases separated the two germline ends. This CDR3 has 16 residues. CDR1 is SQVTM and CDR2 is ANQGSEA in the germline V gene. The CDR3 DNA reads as TGCAGCGTTGAGGGGATTAAACAGGGTCGCACAGATACGCAGTATTTT. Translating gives CSVEGIKQGRTDTQYF.

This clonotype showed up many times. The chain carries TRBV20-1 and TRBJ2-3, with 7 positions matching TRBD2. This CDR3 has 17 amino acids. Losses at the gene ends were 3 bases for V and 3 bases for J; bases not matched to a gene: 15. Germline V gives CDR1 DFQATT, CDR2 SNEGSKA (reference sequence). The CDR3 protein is CSARGGGPGYWTDTQYF. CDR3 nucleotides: TGCAGTGCTAGGGGGGGAGGGCCCGGCTATTGGACAGATACGCAGTATTTT.

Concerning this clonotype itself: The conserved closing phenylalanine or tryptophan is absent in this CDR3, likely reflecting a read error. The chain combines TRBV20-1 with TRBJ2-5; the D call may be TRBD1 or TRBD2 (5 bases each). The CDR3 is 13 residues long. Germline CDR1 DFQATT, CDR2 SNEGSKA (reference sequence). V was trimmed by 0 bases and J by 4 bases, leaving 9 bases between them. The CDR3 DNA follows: TGCAGTGCTAGAGACCGGGACCCAGAGACCCAGTACCTC. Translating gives CSARDRDPETQYL.

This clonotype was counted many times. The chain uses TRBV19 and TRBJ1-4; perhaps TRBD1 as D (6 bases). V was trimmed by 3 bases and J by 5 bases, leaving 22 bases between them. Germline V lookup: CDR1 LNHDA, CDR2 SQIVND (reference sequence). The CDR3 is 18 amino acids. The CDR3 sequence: CASSILRGRGRDNEKLFF. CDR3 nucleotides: TGTGCCAGTAGTATCCTCCGGGGGAGGGGGAGGGACAATGAAAAACTGTTTTTT.